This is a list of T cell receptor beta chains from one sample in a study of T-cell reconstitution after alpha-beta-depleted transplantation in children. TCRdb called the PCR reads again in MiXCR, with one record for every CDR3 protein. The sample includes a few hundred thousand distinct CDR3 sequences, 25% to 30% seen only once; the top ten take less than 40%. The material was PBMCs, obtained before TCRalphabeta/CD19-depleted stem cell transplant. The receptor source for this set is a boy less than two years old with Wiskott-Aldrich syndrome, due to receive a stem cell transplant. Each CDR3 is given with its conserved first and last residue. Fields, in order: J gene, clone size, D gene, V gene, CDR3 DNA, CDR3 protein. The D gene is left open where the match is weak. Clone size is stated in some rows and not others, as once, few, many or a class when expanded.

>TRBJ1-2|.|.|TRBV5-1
TGCGCCAGCAGCATATACAGGGATGGCTACACCTTC
CASSIYRDGYTF
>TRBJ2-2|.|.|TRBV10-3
TGTGCCATCACCCGAGAGGGGGTGCACGGGGAGCTGTTTTTT
CAITREGVHGELFF
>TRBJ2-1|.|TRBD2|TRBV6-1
TGTGCCAGCAGTGAAAGGGGCGGGAGCTCCTACAATGAGCAGTTCTTC
CASSERGGSSYNEQFF
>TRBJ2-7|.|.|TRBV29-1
TGCAGCGTCGGCACCGGGCCCCCCACCCTCTACGAGCAGTACTTC
CSVGTGPPTLYEQYF
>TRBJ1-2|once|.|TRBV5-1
TGCGCCAGCAGCCCCGAACCCGGGAGGGAATATGGCTACACCTTC
CASSPEPGREYGYTF
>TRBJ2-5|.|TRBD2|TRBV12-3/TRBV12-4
TGTGCCAGCAGAATCTTAGCGGGAAGAGAGACCCAGTACTTC
CASRILAGRETQYF
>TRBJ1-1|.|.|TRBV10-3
TGTGCCATCAGTGAGTCGATCTCCCAGGGAGCGGGGGCTTTCTTT
CAISESISQGAGAFF
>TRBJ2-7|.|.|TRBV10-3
TGTGCCATCAGTGGAGGGGGAGACAGGCTTATATACGAGCACTACTTC
CAISGGGDRLIYEHYF
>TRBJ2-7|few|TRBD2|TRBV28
TGTGCCAGCAGTTTATCACTAGCGGGAGAGTCTTTCTACGAGCAGTACTTC
CASSLSLAGESFYEQYF
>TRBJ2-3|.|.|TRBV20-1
TGCAGTGCTAGAGATCCCGTGGGGATGGGGGATACGCAGTATTTT
CSARDPVGMGDTQYF
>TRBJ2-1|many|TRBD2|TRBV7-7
TGTGCCAGCAGCTCGACGGGACTACCAAACAATGAGCAGTTCTTC
CASSSTGLPNNEQFF
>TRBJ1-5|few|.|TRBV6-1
TGTGCCAGCAGCAACTACTACAGGGCTGGCAATCAGCCCCAGCATTTT
CASSNYYRAGNQPQHF
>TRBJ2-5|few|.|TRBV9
TGTGCCAGCAGCGCTAACTGGCAAGAGACCCAGTACTTC
CASSANWQETQYF
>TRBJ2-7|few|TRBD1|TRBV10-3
TGTGCCAGCCAAACCGGGACAGGTCTTTACGAGCAGTACTTC
CASQTGTGLYEQYF
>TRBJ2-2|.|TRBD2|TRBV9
TGTGCCAGCAGCGTGGGACTAGCGGACACCGGGGAGCTGTTTTTT
CASSVGLADTGELFF
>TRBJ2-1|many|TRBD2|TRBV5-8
TGTGCCAGCAGCCGGACTAGCCGGCGGGAGCAGTTCTTC
CASSRTSRREQFF
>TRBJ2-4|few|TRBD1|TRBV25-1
TGTGCCACCTCACCAGGGGGCAAAAACATTCAGTACTTC
CATSPGGKNIQYF
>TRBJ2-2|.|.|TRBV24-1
TGTGCCACCAGTTTAGACCCCACCGGGGAGCTGTTTTTT
CATSLDPTGELFF
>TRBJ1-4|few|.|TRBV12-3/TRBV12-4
TGTGCCAGCAGTTTATTTTGGAACGATGAAAAACTGTTTTTT
CASSLFWNDEKLFF
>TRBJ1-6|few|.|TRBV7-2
TGTGCCAGCAGCTTAGGACCCTACAATTCACCCCTCCACTTT
CASSLGPYNSPLHF
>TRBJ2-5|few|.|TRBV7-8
TGTGCCAGCAGCCATCCGGGACTTGTTCCAGGCGAGACCCAGTACTTC
CASSHPGLVPGETQYF
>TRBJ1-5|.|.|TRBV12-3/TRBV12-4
TGTGCCAGCAGTTTGGCAGTAGGGAATCAGCCCCAGCATTTT
CASSLAVGNQPQHF
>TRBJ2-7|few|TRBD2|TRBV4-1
TGCGCCAGCAGCCAAGCTCAGGGCAGCGGGAATAACTACGAGCAGTACTTC
CASSQAQGSGNNYEQYF
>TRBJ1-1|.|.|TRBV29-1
TGCAGCGTGACCCCCCTAGGGAACACTGAAGCTTTCTTT
CSVTPLGNTEAFF
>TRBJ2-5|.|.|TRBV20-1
TGCAGTGCTCAGAAGGGTCGGCTGGAGACCCAGTACTTC
CSAQKGRLETQYF
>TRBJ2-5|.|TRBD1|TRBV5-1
TGCGCCAGCAGCTTGGTAAGGGGACAGGGGCGAAAAGAGACCCAGTACTTC
CASSLVRGQGRKETQYF
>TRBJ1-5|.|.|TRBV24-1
TGTGCCACCAGTGATAAGGCAGGCCTCAATCAGCCCCAGCATTTT
CATSDKAGLNQPQHF
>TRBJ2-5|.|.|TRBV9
TGTGCCAGCAGCGTAGTTGGGTCCCAAGAGACCCAGTACTTC
CASSVVGSQETQYF
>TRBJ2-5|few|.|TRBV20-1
TGCAGTGCGTATATCAGGGGCGGGGAGACCCAGTACTTC
CSAYIRGGETQYF
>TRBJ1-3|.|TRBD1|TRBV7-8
TGTGCCAGCAGCTTAGCAACCAGGGGGCTTGGAAACACCATATATTTT
CASSLATRGLGNTIYF
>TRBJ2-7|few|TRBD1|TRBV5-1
TGCGCCAGCAGCTCGATGGACAGGGGGATCTACGAGCAGTACTTC
CASSSMDRGIYEQYF
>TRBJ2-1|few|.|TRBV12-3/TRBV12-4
TGTGCCAGCAGTCCGACCTTAGATGAGCAGTTCTTC
CASSPTLDEQFF
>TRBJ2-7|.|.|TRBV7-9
TGTGCCAGCAGCTCACGGGCTTGGTACGAGCAGTACTTC
CASSSRAWYEQYF
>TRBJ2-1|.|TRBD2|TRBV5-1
TGCGCCAGCGGGACTAGCGAGGGTGAGCAGTTCTTC
CASGTSEGEQFF
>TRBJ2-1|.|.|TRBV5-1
TGCGCCAGCAGCTTGGCCGGGGCGGGGCACAATGAGCAGTTCTTC
CASSLAGAGHNEQFF
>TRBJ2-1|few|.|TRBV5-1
TGCGCCAGCAGCTTGGTCCGGGACCGATACAATGAGCAGTTCTTC
CASSLVRDRYNEQFF
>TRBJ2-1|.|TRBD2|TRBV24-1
TGTGCCACCAGTGATTCACTAGCGGGAGGCAGCAATGAGCAGTTCTTC
CATSDSLAGGSNEQFF
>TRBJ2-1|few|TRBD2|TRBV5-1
TGCGCCAGCAGCTCGGATCATAGCGGGAGCTCCTACAATGAGCAGTTCTTC
CASSSDHSGSSYNEQFF
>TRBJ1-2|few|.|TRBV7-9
TGTGCCAGCACCTTGCAGTGGGATGGCTACACCTTC
CASTLQWDGYTF
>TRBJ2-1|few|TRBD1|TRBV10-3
TGTGCCATCAGTGATGCCGGGACAGGGTTCATGAGGGAGCAGTTCTTC
CAISDAGTGFMREQFF
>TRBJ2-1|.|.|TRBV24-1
TGTGCCACCAGTGGGGGGGGGCCAAATGAGCAGTTCTTC
CATSGGGPNEQFF
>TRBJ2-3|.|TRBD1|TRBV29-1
TGCAGCTTGGCGGGACAGGTCGGAGATACGCAGTATTTT
CSLAGQVGDTQYF
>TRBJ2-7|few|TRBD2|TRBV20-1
TGCAGTGCTCTAGCACTAGCGGGAATCGTCAACGAGCAGTACTTC
CSALALAGIVNEQYF
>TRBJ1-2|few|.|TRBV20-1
TGCAGTGCTGCGGAGCTTTTACGGGAGTTCGGCTATGGCTACACCTTC
CSAAELLREFGYGYTF
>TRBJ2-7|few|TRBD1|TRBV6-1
TGTGCCAGCAGACGGACAGGGGAAAACGAGCAGTACTTC
CASRRTGENEQYF